The next 14 T cell receptor beta chains were all read from a single sample in a study of shared clonotypes between healthy human individuals. The table came from immunoSEQ multiplex PCR; TCRdb's copy has only in-frame clones and leaves some out. Of around 530,000 clones listed, around 78% are singletons. Sequencing input: PBMCs. Receptors were obtained from a woman aged 40 to 50 in good health. Some clones in this sample may be carry-over from other donors' samples.

This chain joins TRBV29-1 and TRBJ2-2; no clear D gene. Trimming pared 8 bases from V and 1 base from J, leaving 11 bases between. This CDR3 comprises 13 residues. CDR1 is SQVTM and CDR2 is ANQGSEA in the germline V gene. CDR3: CSYLDGNTGELFF. The DNA for the CDR3 is TGCAGCTACCTAGACGGGAACACCGGGGAGCTGTTTTTT.

This clone was counted only a few times. The chain's CDR3 is CASSRLLTDTQYF. The CDR3 DNA follows: TGTGCCAGCAGTCGTCTCCTCACAGATACGCAGTATTTT. The chain carries TRBV2 and TRBJ2-3; D unresolved. CDR3 length: 13 amino acids. The germline V and J ends were trimmed by 5 bases and 2 bases, with 8 bases remaining between them. The germline gives CDR1 SNHLY, CDR2 FYNNEI.

Only a few counts were recorded for this clone. This chain connects TRBV5-4 to TRBJ2-7; D might be TRBD2 (5 bases). Between the trimmed V and J ends, which lost 0 bases and 6 bases, there was a span of 10 bases. The CDR3 is 13 residues long. The germline V gene has CDR1 SGHNT and CDR2 YYREEE (reference sequence). The CDR3 loop is CASSLASGVEQYF. The CDR3, as DNA: TGTGCCAGCAGCTTGGCGTCCGGGGTCGAGCAGTACTTC.

The J gene is TRBJ1-2, the V gene TRBV4-2, with 8 bases matching TRBD1. In germline, CDR1 is LGHNA, CDR2 YNFKEQ. Trimming took 0 bases from V and 1 from J; bases not matched to a gene: 4. This CDR3 is 16 amino acids long. The CDR3, as DNA: TGTGCCAGCAGCCAAGAATCAGGGGGCCTTAACTATGGCTACACCTTC. Translation gives CASSQESGGLNYGYTF.

This clone occurred a few times. CDR3 nucleotides: TGTGCCAGCAGCTTAGATTACGGTACCGGGGAGCTGTTTTTT. Translated: CASSLDYGTGELFF. The chain uses TRBV7-2 and TRBJ2-2, with unresolved D. The V end was cut by 1 base, the J end by 5 bases, with 8 bases between. The V gene's germline CDR1 is SGHTA and CDR2 FQGNSA. CDR3 size: 14 residues. Full variable domain (missing parts from reference TRBV7-2 and TRBJ2-2): GAGVSQSPSNKVTEKGKDVELRCDPISGHTALYWYRQSLGQGLEFLIYFQGNSAPDKSGLPSDRFSAERTGGSVSTLTIQRTQQEDSAVYLCASSLDYGTGELFFGEGSRLTVL.

CDR3 in amino acids: CASSQGSPAIAGGYNEQYF. CDR3 nucleotides: TGCGCCAGCAGCCAAGGCAGTCCGGCGATAGCGGGAGGGTACAACGAGCAGTACTTC. The rearrangement joins TRBV4-1 to TRBJ2-7, with 11 bases that match TRBD2. From germline, CDR1 is MGHRA and CDR2 YSYEKL. This CDR3 is built from 19 residues. The junction had 16 bases not matched to a gene; V was cut back by 1 base and J by 5 bases.

A few counts support this clone. This chain joins TRBV6-5 and TRBJ1-1, with D perhaps TRBD1 (5 bases). The CDR3 sequence is 16 residues long. Trimming cost V 1 base and J 6 bases, with 18 bases left between them. Germline-derived CDR1 and CDR2 are MNHEY and SVGAGI. CDR3 nucleotides: TGTGCCAGCAGTTACTGGTGGGGGGAACGGATCTCTGAAGCTTTCTTT. It translates to CASSYWWGERISEAFF.

This clone came up once. The genes are TRBV7-9 and TRBJ2-1; no reliable D call. Between the trimmed V and J ends, which lost 3 bases and 8 bases, there was a span of 8 bases. Germline values: CDR1 SEHNR, CDR2 FQNEAQ (reference sequence). This CDR3 contains 12 residues. CDR3 coding DNA: TGTGCCAGCAGCTTTACGATAGATGAGCAGTTCTTC. Its translation is CASSFTIDEQFF.

This sequence joins TRBV4-2 and TRBJ2-5, with D maybe TRBD1 (6 bases). Germline loops: CDR1 LGHNA, CDR2 YNFKEQ. Deletions cut 4 bases from V and 3 bases from J, with 12 bases between. CDR3 length: 14 residues. CDR3 sequence reads: CASSPQGYEETQYF. CDR3 in DNA: TGTGCCAGCAGCCCCCAGGGGTATGAAGAGACCCAGTACTTC.

The genes are TRBV27 and TRBJ1-1; D may be TRBD1 (5 bases). Per germline, CDR1 MNHEY and CDR2 SMNVEV (reference sequence). There are 13 residues in the CDR3. V lost 9 bases and J 4 bases, leaving 15 bases between the germline ends. The CDR3 DNA follows: TGTGCCAGGGGCCAGGGCGGGGGCACTGAAGCTTTCTTT. Its translation: CARGQGGGTEAFF.

V and J are TRBV28 and TRBJ2-1, with D perhaps TRBD2 (5 bases). The CDR3 contains 15 residues. Per the germline V gene, CDR1 is MDHEN and CDR2 is SYDVKM. Trimming left V 10 bases short and J 8 bases short, with 24 bases between. Here the CDR3 DNA reads TGTGCCATCCTAGATTCGGGATCTAGGGTTCATGAGCAGTTCTTC. This codes for CAILDSGSRVHEQFF.

This clone was counted once. V is TRBV5-4 and J is TRBJ1-3, with D hard to call. Deletions cut 1 base from V and 3 bases from J, with 17 bases between. Germline assignment: CDR1 SGHNT and CDR2 YYREEE (reference sequence). The CDR3 sequence is 17 residues long. CDR3 residues: CASSLSPGTIIGNTIYF. The CDR3 nucleotides are TGTGCCAGCAGCTTGAGTCCTGGCACGATTATTGGAAACACCATATATTTT.

V gene TRBV9 combines with J gene TRBJ2-2; no definite D call. The CDR3 extends over 12 amino acids. Trimming left V 4 bases short and J 5 bases short, with 6 bases between. The germline CDR1 and CDR2 sequences are SGDLS and YYNGEE. The CDR3 region has the DNA TGTGCCAGCAGCCCGCAGACCGGGGAGCTGTTTTTT. Translating gives CASSPQTGELFF.

This chain joins TRBV11-2 and TRBJ2-1; D is ambiguous. Deletions cut 1 base from V and 12 bases from J, with 16 bases between. Germline CDR1 is SGHAT and CDR2 is FQNNGV. This CDR3 spans 14 amino acids. CDR3: CASSLGSGGLRQFF. CDR3 sequence (DNA): TGTGCCAGCAGCTTAGGCTCAGGTGGGCTCCGGCAGTTCTTC.